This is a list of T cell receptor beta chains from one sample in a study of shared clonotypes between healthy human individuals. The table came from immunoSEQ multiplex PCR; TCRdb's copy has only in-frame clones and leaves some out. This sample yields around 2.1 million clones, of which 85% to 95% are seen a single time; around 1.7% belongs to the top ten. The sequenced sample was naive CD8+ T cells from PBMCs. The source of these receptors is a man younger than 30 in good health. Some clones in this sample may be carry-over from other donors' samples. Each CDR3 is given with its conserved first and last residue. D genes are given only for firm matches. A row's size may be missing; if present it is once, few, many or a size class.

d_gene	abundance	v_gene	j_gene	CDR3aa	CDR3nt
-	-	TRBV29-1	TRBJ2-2	CSVEVAYTGELFF	TGCAGCGTTGAAGTCGCATACACCGGGGAGCTGTTTTTT
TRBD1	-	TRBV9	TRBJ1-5	CASSVVAHPSQDCLPQGDQPQHF	TGTGCCAGCAGCGTAGTAGCCCACCCATCCCAAGATTGTCTACCCCAGGGGGATCAGCCCCAGCATTTT
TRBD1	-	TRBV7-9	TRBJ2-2	CASSLDRNGELFF	TGTGCCAGCAGCTTGGACAGGAACGGGGAGCTGTTTTTT
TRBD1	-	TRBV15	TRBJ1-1	CATSRDKRRTGDTEAFF	TGTGCCACCAGCAGAGATAAGCGCAGGACAGGGGATACTGAAGCTTTCTTT
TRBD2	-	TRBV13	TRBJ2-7	CASSFRTSGYEQYF	TGTGCCAGCAGCTTCAGGACTAGCGGCTACGAGCAGTACTTC
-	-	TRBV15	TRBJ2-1	CATSRERATYNEQFF	TGTGCCACCAGCAGAGAAAGGGCGACCTACAATGAGCAGTTCTTC
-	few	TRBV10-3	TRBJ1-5	CAISETRTGNQPQHF	TGTGCCATCAGTGAGACCAGAACAGGCAATCAGCCCCAGCATTTT
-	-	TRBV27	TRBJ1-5	CASSPRDGGSNQPQHF	TGTGCCAGCAGTCCCAGGGACGGGGGAAGCAATCAGCCCCAGCATTTT
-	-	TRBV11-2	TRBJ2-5	CASSFTGFGDKETQYF	TGTGCCAGCAGCTTCACCGGCTTTGGGGACAAAGAGACCCAGTACTTC
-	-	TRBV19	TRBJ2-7	CASSRSYGAGIVHEQYF	TGTGCCAGTAGTAGATCCTATGGGGCGGGAATAGTCCACGAGCAGTACTTC
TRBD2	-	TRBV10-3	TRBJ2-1	CAISESSGRNNEQFF	TGTGCCATCAGTGAGTCTAGCGGGAGGAACAATGAGCAGTTCTTC
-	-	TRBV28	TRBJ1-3	CASSFHGVGNTIYF	TGTGCCAGCAGTTTTCACGGCGTAGGAAACACCATATATTTT
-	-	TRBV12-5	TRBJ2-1	CASGFGGDGTEALFYNEQFF	TGTGCTAGTGGTTTCGGCGGGGACGGAACGGAGGCCCTCTTTTACAATGAGCAGTTCTTC
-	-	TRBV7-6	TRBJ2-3	CASSRIGSTDTQYF	TGTGCCAGCAGTCGCATCGGGAGCACAGATACGCAGTATTTT
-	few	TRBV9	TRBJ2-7	CASSVGDSSYEQYF	TGTGCCAGCAGCGTAGGCGACAGCTCCTACGAGCAGTACTTC
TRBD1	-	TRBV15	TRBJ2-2	CATSRDLVRTGETGELFF	TGTGCCACCAGCAGAGATCTAGTTAGGACAGGGGAAACCGGGGAGCTGTTTTTT
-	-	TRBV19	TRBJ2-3	CASSIKTTDTQYF	TGTGCCAGTAGTATCAAGACCACAGATACGCAGTATTTT
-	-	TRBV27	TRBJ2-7	CASRETGILYEQYF	TGTGCCAGCAGGGAGACTGGGATTTTGTACGAGCAGTACTTC
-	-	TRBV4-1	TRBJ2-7	CASSHEPGEGSEQYF	TGCGCCAGCAGCCACGAACCAGGGGAGGGCTCCGAGCAGTACTTC
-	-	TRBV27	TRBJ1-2	CASSFLPPRSGRDGYTF	TGTGCCAGCAGTTTTCTTCCTCCCCGGTCGGGGAGGGATGGCTACACCTTC
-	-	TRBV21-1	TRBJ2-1	CASSKGRADRAHEQFF	TGTGCCAGCAGCAAGGGGCGGGCAGACAGGGCACATGAGCAGTTCTTC
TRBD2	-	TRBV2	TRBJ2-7	CASKGTSFREQYF	TGTGCCAGCAAAGGGACTAGTTTCCGCGAGCAGTACTTC
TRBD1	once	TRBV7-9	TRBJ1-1	CASSPWDRGANTEAFF	TGTGCCAGCAGCCCCTGGGACAGGGGTGCGAACACTGAAGCTTTCTTT
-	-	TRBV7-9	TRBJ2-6	CASSSNIGQGFGANVLTF	TGTGCCAGCAGCTCCAACATCGGGCAGGGGTTTGGGGCCAACGTCCTGACTTTC
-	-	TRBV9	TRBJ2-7	CASSPFGGGTTYEQYF	TGTGCCAGCAGCCCGTTCGGGGGAGGCACCACCTACGAGCAGTACTTC
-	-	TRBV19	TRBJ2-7	CASSIVPGVYEQYF	TGTGCCAGTAGTATCGTCCCGGGAGTGTACGAGCAGTACTTC
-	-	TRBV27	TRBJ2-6	CASSLMWGRATGANVLTF	TGTGCCAGCAGTCTCATGTGGGGAAGGGCAACCGGGGCCAACGTCCTGACTTTC